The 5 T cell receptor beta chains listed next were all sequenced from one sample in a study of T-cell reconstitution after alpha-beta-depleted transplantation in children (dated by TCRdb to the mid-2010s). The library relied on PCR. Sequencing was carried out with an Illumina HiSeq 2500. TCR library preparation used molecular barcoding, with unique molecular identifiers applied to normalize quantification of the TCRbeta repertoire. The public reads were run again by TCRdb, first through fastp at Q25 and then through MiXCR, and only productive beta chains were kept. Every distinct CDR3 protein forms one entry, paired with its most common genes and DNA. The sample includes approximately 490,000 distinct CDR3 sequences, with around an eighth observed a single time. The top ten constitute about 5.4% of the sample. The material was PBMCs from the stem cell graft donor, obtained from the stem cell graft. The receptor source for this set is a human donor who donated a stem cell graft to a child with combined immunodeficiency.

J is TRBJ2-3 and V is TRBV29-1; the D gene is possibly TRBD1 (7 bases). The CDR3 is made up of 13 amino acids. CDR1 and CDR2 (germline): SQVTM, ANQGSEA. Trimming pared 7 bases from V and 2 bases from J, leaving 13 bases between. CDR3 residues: CSGGGGATDTQYF. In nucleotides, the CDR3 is TGCAGCGGTGGAGGGGGCGCCACAGATACGCAGTATTTT.

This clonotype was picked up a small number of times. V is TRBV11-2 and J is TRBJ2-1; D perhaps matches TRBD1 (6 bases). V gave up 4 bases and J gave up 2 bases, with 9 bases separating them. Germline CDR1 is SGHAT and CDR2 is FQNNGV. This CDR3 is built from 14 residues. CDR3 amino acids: CASSSGTTYNEQFF. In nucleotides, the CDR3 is TGTGCCAGCAGCTCAGGGACAACCTACAATGAGCAGTTCTTC.

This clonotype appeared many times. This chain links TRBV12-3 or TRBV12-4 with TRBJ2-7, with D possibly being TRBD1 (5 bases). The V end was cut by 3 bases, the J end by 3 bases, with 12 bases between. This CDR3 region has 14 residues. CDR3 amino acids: CASSFSRAFYEQYF. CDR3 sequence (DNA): TGTGCCAGCAGTTTCAGCAGGGCGTTCTACGAGCAGTACTTC.

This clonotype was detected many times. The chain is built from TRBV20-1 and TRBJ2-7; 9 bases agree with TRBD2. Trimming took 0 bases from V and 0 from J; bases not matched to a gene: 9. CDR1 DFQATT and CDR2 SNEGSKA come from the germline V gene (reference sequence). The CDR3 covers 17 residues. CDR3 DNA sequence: TGCAGTGCTAGAGATCGTGCCCTAGCGGGGCGCTCCTACGAGCAGTACTTC. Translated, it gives CSARDRALAGRSYEQYF.

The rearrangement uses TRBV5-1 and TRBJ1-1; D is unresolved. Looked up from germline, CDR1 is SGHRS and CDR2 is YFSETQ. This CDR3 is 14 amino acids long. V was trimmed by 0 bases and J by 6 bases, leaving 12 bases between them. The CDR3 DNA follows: TGCGCCAGCAGCTTGGCCGCGGATTACGCTGAAGCTTTCTTT. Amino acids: CASSLAADYAEAFF.